The 10 T cell receptor beta chains below come from one sample, sequenced in a study of blood T cell repertoires in COVID-19. The method was immunoSEQ multiplex PCR; TCRdb's version includes in-frame clones alone and lacks a portion of them. The sample lists about 260,000 clones, about 90% seen once, with 1.5% in the top ten. Sequences were obtained from peripheral blood. These receptors came from a woman in her thirties or forties who had recovered from COVID-19.

The chain combines TRBV25-1 with TRBJ1-6; 9 bases match TRBD1. The germline CDR1 and CDR2 sequences are MGHDK and SYGVNS. V was clipped by 1 base and J by 11 bases; unmatched bases: 12. This CDR3 region has 17 residues. In DNA form, the CDR3 reads TGTGCCAGCAGTGAATGGGGGGACAGGGCCGGCATACCACCCCTCCACTTT. Its translation is CASSEWGDRAGIPPLHF.

CDR3 protein: CASRRSGGANEQFF. CDR3 sequence (DNA): TGTGCCAGCAGACGTTCCGGGGGGGCGAATGAGCAGTTCTTC. The chain combines TRBV7-2 with TRBJ2-1; 8 bases align to TRBD2. The CDR3 length is 14 residues. Per germline, CDR1 SGHTA and CDR2 FQGNSA. J was trimmed by 7 bases and V by 6 bases; bases with no gene match: 8.

The chain recombines TRBV25-1 with TRBJ1-2; 9 bases map to TRBD1. Unmatched junction bases numbered 16, after V lost 6 bases and J lost 5 bases. The germline gives CDR1 MGHDK, CDR2 SYGVNS. The length of the CDR3 is 17 residues. The CDR3 here is CASSPFGQGNLGYGYTF. The DNA for the CDR3 is TGTGCCAGCAGCCCCTTTGGACAGGGGAACCTTGGGTATGGCTACACCTTC.

J is TRBJ1-1 and V is TRBV12-3 or TRBV12-4, with 7 bases matching TRBD1. The J segment lost 2 bases and the V segment lost 6 bases, leaving 3 bases of the junction unmatched. The CDR3 runs to 13 residues. The CDR3 DNA reads as TGTGCCAGCAGGGGACAGCCTAACACTGAAGCTTTCTTT. Translated: CASRGQPNTEAFF.

This clone was seen only once. The chain combines TRBV27 with TRBJ1-3; D is unresolved. The germline CDR1 and CDR2 sequences are MNHEY and SMNVEV (reference sequence). The V end was cut by 5 bases, the J end by 3 bases, with 20 bases between. This CDR3 comprises 17 residues. The CDR3 sequence is CASSPRTDWSSGNTIYF. CDR3 sequence (DNA): TGTGCCAGCAGTCCTCGGACGGACTGGAGTAGTGGAAACACCATATATTTT.

The chain employs TRBV18 and TRBJ2-1; D is uncertain. The CDR3 sequence is 14 residues long. The V and J ends lost 4 bases and 4 bases respectively, with 11 bases between them. Per the germline V gene, CDR1 is KGHSH and CDR2 is LQKENI. The CDR3 DNA is TGTGCCAGCTCACGCGGTCTTGCTTACAATGAGCAGTTCTTC. As protein: CASSRGLAYNEQFF.

The chain has TRBV7-2 and TRBJ2-1; 12 positions match TRBD2. J lost 0 bases, V lost 8 bases, and 2 bases had no gene match. The CDR3 is 15 residues long. The germline V gene has CDR1 SGHTA and CDR2 FQGNSA. CDR3 loop: CASLAGGSSYNEQFF. The CDR3 DNA is TGTGCCAGCCTAGCGGGGGGGAGCTCCTACAATGAGCAGTTCTTC.

The V call is TRBV11-2, the J call TRBJ2-5; 8 bases are shared with TRBD1. The V gene's germline CDR1 is SGHAT and CDR2 FQNNGV. CDR3 length: 13 residues. With 6 bases clipped from V and 5 bases from J, the junction kept 5 bases outside the gene matches. The CDR3 here is CASRSGGGETQYF. The DNA for the CDR3 is TGTGCCAGCAGGTCAGGGGGCGGGGAGACCCAGTACTTC.

This rearrangement joins TRBV25-1 to TRBJ1-6; 9 nucleotides align to TRBD1. The V gene end was trimmed by 1 base and the J gene end by 6 bases; junction bases not matched to a gene: 1. The CDR3 sequence is 15 residues long. Germline values: CDR1 MGHDK, CDR2 SYGVNS. CDR3 loop: CASSEWGQGNSPLHF. The CDR3 DNA follows: TGTGCCAGCAGTGAATGGGGACAGGGTAATTCACCCCTCCACTTT.

The chain recombines TRBV6-5 with TRBJ1-2; D is possibly TRBD1 (5 bases). The length of the CDR3 is 14 residues. CDR1 is MNHEY and CDR2 is SVGAGI in the germline V gene. V was trimmed by 0 bases and J by 4 bases, leaving 9 bases between them. The CDR3 protein is CASSYSTAPYGYTF. Here the CDR3 DNA reads TGTGCCAGCAGTTACTCGACAGCCCCCTATGGCTACACCTTC.